Below, 2 T cell receptor beta chains from the same sample are listed, as sequenced in a study of read filtering for tumor transcriptome and immune sequencing. From approximately 430 ng of RNA, a library with molecular barcoded alpha/delta and beta/gamma adaptors was made. TCRdb called the reads again in MiXCR, with one record for every CDR3 protein. The table shows around 130,000 distinct CDR3 sequences, with roughly 13% occurring only once. Specimen: a population of CD138-negative cells sorted from bone marrow. All receptors derive from a donor at least 40 years old with multiple myeloma.

There are many counts of this clonotype. The rearrangement uses TRBV6-1 and TRBJ2-1; no reliable D call. Germline V CDR1 and CDR2: MNHNS, SASEGT. CDR3 length equals 11 residues. Trimming stripped 6 bases from V and 6 bases from J, with 6 bases between. As DNA, the CDR3 is TGTGCCAGCAGGGGAAGCAATGAGCAGTTCTTC. It specifies CASRGSNEQFF.

The table lists this clonotype with many counts. The chain employs TRBV4-1 and TRBJ2-2, with a possible D match to TRBD2 (6 bases). This CDR3 is 16 amino acids long. Looked up from germline, CDR1 is MGHRA and CDR2 is YSYEKL. The V end was cut by 2 bases, the J end by 2 bases, with 12 bases between. CDR3 sequence (DNA): TGCGCCAGCAGCCAAATGGGAGGAAGAAACACCGGGGAGCTGTTTTTT. It yields the protein CASSQMGGRNTGELFF.